Listed below are T cell receptor beta chains from one sample, sequenced in a study of response to subunit inactivated influenza vaccine. One entry per CDR3 protein results from TCRdb running MiXCR on the RT-PCR reads. The repertoire holds under 750,000 distinct CDR3 sequences, with around 11% as singletons. The sequencing used PBMCs from blood, collected on the day of vaccination. The receptors shown here come from a man aged 45-60 years who received an inactivated influenza vaccine. CDR3s include the opening cysteine and the closing phenylalanine or tryptophan. The order of the fields is J gene, D gene, clone size, V gene, CDR3 protein, CDR3 DNA. D genes are given only for firm matches. A clone size is listed for some rows: how often the clone was seen (once, few, many), or a class if it is expanded.

>TRBJ1-2|TRBD1|few|TRBV2
CASMTVGRGLAYGYTF
TGTGCCAGCATGACAGTGGGCAGGGGGCTGGCCTATGGCTACACCTTC
>TRBJ2-2|TRBD2|.|TRBV20-1
CSARLRLAGPPNTGELFF
TGCAGTGCTAGATTAAGACTAGCGGGGCCTCCGAACACCGGGGAGCTGTTTTTT
>TRBJ2-2|.|few|TRBV5-3
CARKLGTGELFF
TGTGCCAGAAAATTGGGCACCGGGGAGCTGTTTTTT
>TRBJ2-1|TRBD1|few|TRBV20-1
CSASTGGPVGEQFF
TGCAGTGCTAGCACAGGGGGCCCCGTCGGTGAGCAGTTCTTC
>TRBJ2-7|TRBD2|few|TRBV6-1
CASSEEGLAGRDEQYF
TGTGCCAGCAGTGAAGAAGGCCTAGCGGGGCGGGACGAGCAGTACTTC
>TRBJ2-7|TRBD1|many|TRBV20-1
CSARDPGQGPTYEQYF
TGCAGTGCTAGAGACCCGGGACAGGGGCCCACCTACGAGCAGTACTTC
>TRBJ2-1|TRBD1|.|TRBV7-2
CASSFLQGVVNEQFF
TGTGCCAGCAGCTTTCTACAGGGGGTAGTCAATGAGCAGTTCTTC
>TRBJ2-1|.|few|TRBV19
CASRPIYSSYNEQFF
TGTGCCAGTAGGCCAATTTACAGCTCCTACAATGAGCAGTTCTTC
>TRBJ2-1|TRBD2|.|TRBV24-1
CATSDLGLAAGNEQFF
TGTGCCACCAGTGATTTGGGACTAGCCGCTGGCAATGAGCAGTTCTTC
>TRBJ2-7|TRBD2|few|TRBV2
CASGGGFSYEQYF
TGTGCCAGCGGGGGGGGTTTCTCCTACGAGCAGTACTTC
>TRBJ1-2|.|few|TRBV7-2
CASTIHRAAGYTF
TGTGCCAGCACCATCCACAGGGCGGCTGGCTACACCTTC
>TRBJ2-5|.|.|TRBV20-1
CSANSGDGTQYF
TGCAGTGCTAATAGCGGCGATGGGACCCAGTACTTC
>TRBJ2-1|.|few|TRBV5-8
CASSLPPGLGNEQFF
TGTGCCAGCAGCCTCCCCCCCGGGTTGGGCAATGAGCAGTTCTTC
>TRBJ2-1|TRBD2|once|TRBV3-1
CASSQSGTSGRREFF
TGTGCCAGCAGCCAATCCGGGACTAGCGGGAGGAGGGAGTTCTTC
>TRBJ2-7|TRBD1|many|TRBV3-1
CASSRSGTGSYEQYF
TGTGCCAGCAGCCGTTCCGGGACAGGGAGTTACGAGCAGTACTTC
>TRBJ2-7|TRBD2|few|TRBV5-6
CASSASGSVYEQYF
TGTGCCAGCAGCGCCAGCGGGAGTGTTTACGAGCAGTACTTC